The 20 T cell receptor beta chains below come from one sample, sequenced in a study of blood T cell repertoires in COVID-19. Repertoires were generated with immunoSEQ multiplex PCR, while TCRdb's copy carries only in-frame clones and drops some. There are roughly 150,000 clones in the sample; approximately 80% occur only once, and 10% to 11% lies in the top ten. The sequenced sample consisted of peripheral blood. The source of these receptors is a man in his 60s who had recovered from COVID-19.

The genes are TRBV4-3 and TRBJ2-1; D possibly corresponds to TRBD1 (6 bases). The CDR3 is 16 residues long. Germline loops: CDR1 LGHNA, CDR2 YSLEER. V lost 0 bases to trimming and J lost 2 bases, with 11 bases between them. CDR3 region: CASSQDHRDTYNEQFF. In DNA, the CDR3 is TGCGCCAGCAGCCAAGATCACAGGGATACCTACAATGAGCAGTTCTTC.

The rearrangement uses TRBV19 and TRBJ2-1; 12 bases line up with TRBD2. The germline V gene has CDR1 LNHDA and CDR2 SQIVND (reference sequence). The V and J ends lost 5 bases and 8 bases, in that order; junction bases with no gene match: 4. The CDR3 has 14 amino acids. The CDR3 loop reads CASSSLAGGHEQFF. In DNA, the CDR3 is TGTGCCAGTAGTTCGCTAGCGGGGGGGCATGAGCAGTTCTTC.

In this sample, this clone turned up a few times. The gene calls are TRBV24-1 and TRBJ2-7, with a possible D match to TRBD2 (5 bases). The germline V gene encodes CDR1 KGHDR and CDR2 SFDVKD. The CDR3 is 15 residues long. Deletions cut 8 bases from V and 7 bases from J, with 23 bases between. The CDR3 DNA reads TGTGCCACCAACCCTACCGGTGGGCTCACGGGGGAGCAGTACTTC. Encoded protein: CATNPTGGLTGEQYF.

This chain joins TRBV24-1 and TRBJ2-3; TRBD2 matches at 9 bases. This CDR3 is 15 amino acids long. Trimming removed 7 bases from V and 3 bases from J; junction bases left unmatched: 7. Germline CDR1 is KGHDR and CDR2 is SFDVKD. The CDR3 region has the DNA TGTGCCACCAGCAAGAGAGCGGGGGGTACAGATACGCAGTATTTT. This translates into CATSKRAGGTDTQYF.

The chain couples TRBV27 to TRBJ2-1, with 9 bases aligning to TRBD1. This CDR3 is built from 15 residues. The germline V gene encodes CDR1 MNHEY and CDR2 SMNVEV (reference sequence). V lost 5 bases, J lost 6 bases, and 8 bases stayed unmatched. The CDR3 coding sequence is TGTGCCAGCAGTATTCGACAGGGGGTTACCAATGAGCAGTTCTTC. This translates into CASSIRQGVTNEQFF.

This clone showed up many times. The junction does not match germline at one end; this may be a read error. The J gene is TRBJ2-3, the V gene TRBV6-2 or TRBV6-3, with a tentative D call TRBD2 (5 bases). Germline CDR1 and CDR2: MNHEY and SVGEGT. This CDR3 has 14 amino acids. The CDR3 coding sequence is TGTGCCAGCAGTTACGACGCTAGCAGAGATACGCAGTATTTT. Its protein product is CASSYDASRDTQYF.

The CDR3 sequence: CAWSAPRTGRNTEAFF. The DNA of the CDR3 is TGTGCCTGGAGTGCACCTCGGACAGGGAGGAACACTGAAGCTTTCTTT. V is TRBV30 and J is TRBJ1-1, with TRBD1 identical over 8 bases. Losses at the gene ends were 1 base for V and 1 base for J; bases not matched to a gene: 8. The CDR3 is 16 amino acids. Germline lookup yields CDR1 GTSNPN and CDR2 SVGIG (reference sequence).

This chain links TRBV28 with TRBJ1-5, with 8 nucleotides matching TRBD1. V shed 3 bases, J shed 7 bases, and the junction held 8 bases outside the gene matches. Germline V gene sequence: CDR1 MDHEN, CDR2 SYDVKM. The CDR3 has 15 residues. CDR3 DNA sequence: TGTGCCAGCAGTTTGAAACAGGGGGGCCGGCAGCCCCAGCATTTT. Translation: CASSLKQGGRQPQHF.

Here the CDR3 DNA reads TGTGCCAGCAGCTTAGATCGTAGGGGAAACATTCAGTACTTC. Amino acids: CASSLDRRGNIQYF. The chain is built from TRBV11-2 and TRBJ2-4, with a possible D match to TRBD1 (5 bases). The CDR3 is 14 residues long. Germline V lookup: CDR1 SGHAT, CDR2 FQNNGV. V lost 0 bases and J lost 6, with 9 bases in between.

The chain joins TRBV6-2 or TRBV6-3 to TRBJ1-1; tentative D call: TRBD1 (5 bases). CDR1 and CDR2 from the germline V gene are MNHEY and SVGEGT. Trimming cost V 6 bases and J 1 base, with 15 bases left between them. The CDR3 contains 15 residues. CDR3 DNA sequence: TGTGCCAGCAGCGAGATTGGGAGGGGGAACACTGAAGCTTTCTTT. The encoded protein is CASSEIGRGNTEAFF.

The chain is built from TRBV5-4 and TRBJ2-3; 9 positions match TRBD1. V lost 5 bases, J lost 4 bases, and 8 bases stayed unmatched. The CDR3 length is 15 residues. The germline V gene encodes CDR1 SGHNT and CDR2 YYREEE (reference sequence). CDR3 sequence (DNA): TGTGCCAGCAGTCCGGACAGGGGAAGGCCAGATACGCAGTATTTT. It translates to CASSPDRGRPDTQYF.

The V call is TRBV27, the J call TRBJ2-7; a possible D gene is TRBD2 (5 bases). The length of the CDR3 is 15 residues. The germline V and J ends were trimmed by 3 bases and 0 bases, with 12 bases remaining between them. Germline V CDR1 and CDR2: MNHEY, SMNVEV (reference sequence). The CDR3 loop is CASSLYSTSSYEQYF. The CDR3 nucleotides read TGTGCCAGCAGTTTGTACTCCACTAGCTCCTACGAGCAGTACTTC.

V usage is TRBV9 and J usage is TRBJ2-2; possible D gene TRBD1, 6 bases. From germline, CDR1 is SGDLS and CDR2 YYNGEE. Trimming pared 3 bases from V and 7 bases from J, leaving 10 bases between. There are 13 residues in the CDR3. The CDR3 bases are TGTGCCAGCAGCGCAGGGGAAATCGGGGAGCTGTTTTTT. Its protein is CASSAGEIGELFF.

The chain is built from TRBV6-2 or TRBV6-3 and TRBJ2-1, with 11 bases fitting TRBD2. Germline V gene lookup returns CDR1 MNHEY and CDR2 SVGEGT. Trimming at V came to 3 bases and at J to 8 bases, leaving 12 bases not matched to a gene. The CDR3 runs 17 residues. The DNA for the CDR3 is TGTGCCAGCAGTTATGCTCAACTAGCGGGAGTAATTGATGAGCAGTTCTTC. Protein: CASSYAQLAGVIDEQFF.

The rearrangement uses TRBV3-1 (or the pseudogene TRBV3-2) and TRBJ2-1; weak D call: TRBD2 (5 bases). Trimming shortened V by 1 base and J by 6 bases, and 13 bases separated the two germline ends. Germline CDR1 reads LGHDT; CDR2 reads YNNKEL (reference sequence). The CDR3 covers 15 residues. CDR3 in DNA: TGTGCCAGCAGCCAAGTGAGGACGGGGTCCAATGAGCAGTTCTTC. Residues: CASSQVRTGSNEQFF.

This sequence joins TRBV2 and TRBJ2-5; 7 bases line up with TRBD1. From germline, CDR1 is SNHLY and CDR2 FYNNEI. V lost 6 bases, J lost 3 bases, and 7 bases stayed unmatched. This CDR3 is 14 amino acids long. In DNA, the CDR3 is TGTGCCAGCAGAACAGGGGTGGGAGAAGAGACCCAGTACTTC. This translates into CASRTGVGEETQYF.

The chain is built from TRBV12-3 or TRBV12-4 and TRBJ2-2; unclear D gene. This CDR3 region has 12 residues. V was trimmed by 3 bases and J by 7 bases, leaving 6 bases between them. CDR3 protein: CASSFSNGELFF. CDR3 bases: TGTGCCAGCAGTTTTAGTAACGGGGAGCTGTTTTTT.

The rearrangement links TRBV30 to TRBJ2-3, with D possibly being TRBD1 (6 bases). V was shortened by 0 bases and J by 3 bases, with 10 bases between the two germline ends. This CDR3 contains 14 residues. Germline V gene data show CDR1 as GTSNPN and CDR2 as SVGIG (reference sequence). The CDR3 is CAWSVARGTDTQYF. The CDR3 coding sequence is TGTGCCTGGAGTGTAGCAAGGGGGACAGATACGCAGTATTTT.

CDR3: CASSLVFVTGSPLHF. The CDR3 nucleotides are TGTGCCAGCAGCTTAGTCTTCGTAACGGGTTCACCCCTCCACTTT. The rearrangement joins TRBV7-2 to TRBJ1-6; no definite D call. This CDR3 region has 15 residues. Trimming removed 1 base from V and 9 bases from J, with 13 bases in between. Germline V CDR1 and CDR2: SGHTA, FQGNSA.

The chain's CDR3 is CASALPDTNTEAFF. CDR3 in DNA: TGTGCCAGCGCTTTACCCGACACGAACACTGAAGCTTTCTTT. This chain uses TRBV6-6 with TRBJ1-1; no definite D call. The germline gives CDR1 MNHNY, CDR2 SVGAGI (reference sequence). This CDR3 is 14 amino acids long. Trimming left V 8 bases short and J 1 base short, with 14 bases between.